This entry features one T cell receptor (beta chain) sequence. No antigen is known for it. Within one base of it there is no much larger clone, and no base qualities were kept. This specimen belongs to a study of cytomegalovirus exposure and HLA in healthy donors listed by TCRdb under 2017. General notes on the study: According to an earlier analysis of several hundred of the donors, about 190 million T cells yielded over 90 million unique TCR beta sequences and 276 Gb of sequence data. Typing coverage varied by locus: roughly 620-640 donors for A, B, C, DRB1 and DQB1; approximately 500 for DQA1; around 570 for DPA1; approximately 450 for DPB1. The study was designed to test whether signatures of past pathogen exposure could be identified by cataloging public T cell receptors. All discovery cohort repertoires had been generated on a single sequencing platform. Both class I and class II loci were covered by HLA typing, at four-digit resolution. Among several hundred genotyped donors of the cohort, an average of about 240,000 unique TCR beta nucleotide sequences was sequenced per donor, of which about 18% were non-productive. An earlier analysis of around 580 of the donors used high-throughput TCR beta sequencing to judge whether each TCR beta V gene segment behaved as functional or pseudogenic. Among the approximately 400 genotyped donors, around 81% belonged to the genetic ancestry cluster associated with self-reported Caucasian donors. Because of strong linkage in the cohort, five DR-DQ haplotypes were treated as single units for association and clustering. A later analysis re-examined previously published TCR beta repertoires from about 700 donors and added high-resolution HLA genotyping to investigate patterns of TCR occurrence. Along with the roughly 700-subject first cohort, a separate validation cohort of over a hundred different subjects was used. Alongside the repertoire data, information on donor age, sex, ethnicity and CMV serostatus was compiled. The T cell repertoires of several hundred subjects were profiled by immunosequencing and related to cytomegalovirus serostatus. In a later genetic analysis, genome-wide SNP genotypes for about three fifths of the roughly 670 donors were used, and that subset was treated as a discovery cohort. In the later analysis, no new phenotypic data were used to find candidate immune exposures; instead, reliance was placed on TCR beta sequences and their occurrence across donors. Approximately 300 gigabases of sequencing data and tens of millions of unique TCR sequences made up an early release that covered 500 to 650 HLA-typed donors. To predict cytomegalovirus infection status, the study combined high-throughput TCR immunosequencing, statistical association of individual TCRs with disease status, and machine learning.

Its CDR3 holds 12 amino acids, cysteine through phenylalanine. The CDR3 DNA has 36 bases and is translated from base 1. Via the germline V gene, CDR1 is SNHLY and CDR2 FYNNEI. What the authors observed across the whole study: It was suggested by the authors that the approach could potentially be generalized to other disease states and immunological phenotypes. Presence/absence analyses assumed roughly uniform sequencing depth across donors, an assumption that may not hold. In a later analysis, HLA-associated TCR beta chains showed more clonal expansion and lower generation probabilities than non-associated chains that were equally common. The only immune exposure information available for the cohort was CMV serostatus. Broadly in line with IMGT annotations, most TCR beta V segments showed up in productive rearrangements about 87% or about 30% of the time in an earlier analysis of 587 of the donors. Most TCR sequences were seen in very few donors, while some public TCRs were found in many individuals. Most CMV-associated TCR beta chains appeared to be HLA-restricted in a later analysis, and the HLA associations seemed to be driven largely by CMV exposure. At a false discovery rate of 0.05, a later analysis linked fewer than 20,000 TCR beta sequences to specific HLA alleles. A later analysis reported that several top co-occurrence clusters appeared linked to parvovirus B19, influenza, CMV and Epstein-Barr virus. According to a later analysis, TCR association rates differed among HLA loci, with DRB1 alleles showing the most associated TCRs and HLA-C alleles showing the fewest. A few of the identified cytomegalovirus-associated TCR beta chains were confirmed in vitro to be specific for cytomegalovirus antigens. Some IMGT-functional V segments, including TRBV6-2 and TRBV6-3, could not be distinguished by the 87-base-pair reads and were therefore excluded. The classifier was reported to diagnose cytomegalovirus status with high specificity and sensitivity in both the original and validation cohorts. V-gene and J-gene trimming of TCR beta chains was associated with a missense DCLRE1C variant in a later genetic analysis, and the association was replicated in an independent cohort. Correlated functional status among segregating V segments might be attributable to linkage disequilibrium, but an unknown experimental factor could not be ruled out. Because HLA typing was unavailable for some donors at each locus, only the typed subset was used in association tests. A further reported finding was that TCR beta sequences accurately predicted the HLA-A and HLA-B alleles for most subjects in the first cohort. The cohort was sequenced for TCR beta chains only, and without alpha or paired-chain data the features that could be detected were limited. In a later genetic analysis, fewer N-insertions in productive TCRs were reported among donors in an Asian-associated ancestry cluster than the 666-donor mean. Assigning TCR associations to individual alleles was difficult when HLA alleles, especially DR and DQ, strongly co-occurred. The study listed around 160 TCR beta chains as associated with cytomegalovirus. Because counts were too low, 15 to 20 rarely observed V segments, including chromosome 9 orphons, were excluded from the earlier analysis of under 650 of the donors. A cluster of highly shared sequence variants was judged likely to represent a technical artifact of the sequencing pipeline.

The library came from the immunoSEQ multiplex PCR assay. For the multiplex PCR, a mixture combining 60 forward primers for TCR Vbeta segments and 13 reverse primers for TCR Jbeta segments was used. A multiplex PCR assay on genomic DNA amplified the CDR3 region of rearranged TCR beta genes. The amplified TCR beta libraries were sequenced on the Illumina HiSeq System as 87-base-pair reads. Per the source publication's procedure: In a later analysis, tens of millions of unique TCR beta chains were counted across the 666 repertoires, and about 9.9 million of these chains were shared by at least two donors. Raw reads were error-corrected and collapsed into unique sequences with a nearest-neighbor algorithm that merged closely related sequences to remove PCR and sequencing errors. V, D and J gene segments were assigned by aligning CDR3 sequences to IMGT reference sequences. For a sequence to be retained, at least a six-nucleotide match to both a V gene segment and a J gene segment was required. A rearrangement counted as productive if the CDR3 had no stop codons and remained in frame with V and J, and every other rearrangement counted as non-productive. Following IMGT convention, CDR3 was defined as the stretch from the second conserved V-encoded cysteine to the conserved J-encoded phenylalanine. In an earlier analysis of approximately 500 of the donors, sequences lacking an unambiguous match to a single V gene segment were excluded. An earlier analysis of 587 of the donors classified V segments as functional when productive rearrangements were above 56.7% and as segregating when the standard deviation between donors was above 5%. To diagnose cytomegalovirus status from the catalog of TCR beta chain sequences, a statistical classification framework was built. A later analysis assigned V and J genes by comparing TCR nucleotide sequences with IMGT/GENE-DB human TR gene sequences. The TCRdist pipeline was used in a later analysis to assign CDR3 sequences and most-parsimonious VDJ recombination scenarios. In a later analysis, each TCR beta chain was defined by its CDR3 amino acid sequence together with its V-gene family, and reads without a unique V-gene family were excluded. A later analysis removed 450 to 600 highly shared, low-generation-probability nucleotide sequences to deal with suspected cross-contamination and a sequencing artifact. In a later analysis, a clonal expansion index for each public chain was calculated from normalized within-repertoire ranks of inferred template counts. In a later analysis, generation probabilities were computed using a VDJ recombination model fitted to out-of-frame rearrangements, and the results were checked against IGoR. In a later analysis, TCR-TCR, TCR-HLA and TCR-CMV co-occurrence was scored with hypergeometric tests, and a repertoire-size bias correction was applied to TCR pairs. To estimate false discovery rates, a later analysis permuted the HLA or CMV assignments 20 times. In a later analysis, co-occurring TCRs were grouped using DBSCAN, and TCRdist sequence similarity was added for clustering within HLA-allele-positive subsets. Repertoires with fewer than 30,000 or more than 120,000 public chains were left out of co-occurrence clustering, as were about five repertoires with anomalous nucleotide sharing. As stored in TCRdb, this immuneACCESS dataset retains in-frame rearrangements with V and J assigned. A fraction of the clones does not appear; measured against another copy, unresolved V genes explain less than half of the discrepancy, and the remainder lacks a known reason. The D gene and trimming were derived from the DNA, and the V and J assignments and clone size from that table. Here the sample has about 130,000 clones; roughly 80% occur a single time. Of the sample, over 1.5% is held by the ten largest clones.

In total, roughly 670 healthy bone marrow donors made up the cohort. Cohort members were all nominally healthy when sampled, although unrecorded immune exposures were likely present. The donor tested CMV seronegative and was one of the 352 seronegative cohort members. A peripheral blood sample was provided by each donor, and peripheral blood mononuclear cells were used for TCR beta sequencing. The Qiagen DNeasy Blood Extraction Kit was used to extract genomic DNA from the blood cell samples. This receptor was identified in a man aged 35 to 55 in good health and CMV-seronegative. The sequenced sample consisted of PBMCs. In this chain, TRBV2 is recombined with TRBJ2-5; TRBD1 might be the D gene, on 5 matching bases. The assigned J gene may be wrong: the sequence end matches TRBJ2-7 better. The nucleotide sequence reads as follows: TGTGCCAGCAGTGAAAGTCAGGGCGAGCAGTACTTC. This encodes CASSESQGEQYF.